This TCR beta chain was captured by sequencing in a study of molecular identifiers for immune sequencing clone quantification. Overall study context: Replicate RNA from 20,000 or 100,000 naive CD8 T cells formed five aliquots; four were sequenced.

Study-wide results and limits: In a background of 900,000 to 1,000,000 naive cells, spiked Jurkat TCR RNA from one cell was reportedly detectable.

Sorting recovered naive CD8 T cells on a CD8+CD4-CCR7+CD45RA+ profile. This CDR3 region has 13 residues. V was pared by 3 bases and J by 8 bases, with 5 bases of the junction left unmatched. From germline, CDR1 is MNHEY and CDR2 SMNVEV (reference sequence). Via MiXCR, TCRdb re-called the PCR reads, giving one row per CDR3 protein. Here the sample spans fewer than 350,000 distinct CDR3 sequences, 24% being singletons. This clonotype was seen a few times. Its antigen is still unknown. Sequencing used naive CD8+ T cells from blood, with Jurkat cell RNA spiked in. Subset defined: FACS-sorted CD8+CD4-CCR7+CD45RA+ naive T cells. The sequence derives from a human donor in good health. Some libraries in this study had Jurkat cell RNA spiked in. The rearrangement joins TRBV27 to TRBJ1-1, with 8 bases identical to TRBD1. The CDR3 protein is CASSLQGAGEAFF. In nucleotides, the CDR3 is TGTGCCAGCAGTTTGCAGGGGGCTGGCGAAGCTTTCTTT.